Listed here is a single T cell receptor (beta chain). Libraries were prepared by immunoSEQ multiplex PCR; TCRdb keeps only in-frame clonotypes and omits some of them. The top ten clones hold under 0.3% of a sample with 65,000 to 85,000 clones, over 90% of them seen once. This sample was included in a study of T cell changes during pregnancy in multiple sclerosis. Germline-derived CDR1 and CDR2 are SNHLY and FYNNEI. Trimming stripped 5 bases from V and 3 bases from J, with 5 bases between. CDR3 size: 11 residues. This sequence was found in a female donor with multiple sclerosis, enrolled in a pregnancy study. This sequence joins TRBV2 and TRBJ2-7, with D unclear. Sequenced material: CD4+ T cells from peripheral blood mononuclear cells, taken after pregnancy. CDR3 bases: TGTGCCAGCAGTACTAACTACGAGCAGTACTTC. This sequence encodes CASSTNYEQYF.